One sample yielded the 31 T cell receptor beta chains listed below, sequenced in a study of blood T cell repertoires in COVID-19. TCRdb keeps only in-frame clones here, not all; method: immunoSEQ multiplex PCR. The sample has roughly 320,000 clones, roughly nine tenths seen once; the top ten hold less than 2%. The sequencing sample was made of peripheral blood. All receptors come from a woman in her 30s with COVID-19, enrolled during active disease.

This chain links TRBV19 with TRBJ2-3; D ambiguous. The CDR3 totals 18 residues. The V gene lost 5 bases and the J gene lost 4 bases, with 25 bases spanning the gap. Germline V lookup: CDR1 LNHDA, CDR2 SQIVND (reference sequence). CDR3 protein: CASSHSWLEAPSSDTQYF. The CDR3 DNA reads TGTGCCAGTAGTCATAGCTGGCTAGAGGCCCCCTCATCAGATACGCAGTATTTT.

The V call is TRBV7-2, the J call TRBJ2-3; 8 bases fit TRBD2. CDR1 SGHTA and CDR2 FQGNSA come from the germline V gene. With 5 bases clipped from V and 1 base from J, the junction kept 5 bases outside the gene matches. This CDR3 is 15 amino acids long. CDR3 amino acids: CASSPLAGGTDTQYF. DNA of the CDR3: TGTGCCAGCAGCCCGCTAGCGGGTGGCACAGATACGCAGTATTTT. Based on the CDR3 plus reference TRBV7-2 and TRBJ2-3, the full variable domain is GAGVSQSPSNKVTEKGKDVELRCDPISGHTALYWYRQSLGQGLEFLIYFQGNSAPDKSGLPSDRFSAERTGGSVSTLTIQRTQQEDSAVYLCASSPLAGGTDTQYFGPGTRLTVL.

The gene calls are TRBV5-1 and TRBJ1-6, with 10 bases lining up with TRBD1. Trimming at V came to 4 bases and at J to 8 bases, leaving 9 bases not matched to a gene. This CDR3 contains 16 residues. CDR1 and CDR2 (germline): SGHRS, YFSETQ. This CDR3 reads CASSTGQGVNYSPLHF. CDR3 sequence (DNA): TGCGCCAGCAGCACCGGACAGGGGGTTAATTATTCACCCCTCCACTTT.

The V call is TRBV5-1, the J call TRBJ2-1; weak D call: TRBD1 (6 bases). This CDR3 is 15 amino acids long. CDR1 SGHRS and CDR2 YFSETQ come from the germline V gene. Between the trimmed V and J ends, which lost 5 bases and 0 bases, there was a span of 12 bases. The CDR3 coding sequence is TGCGCCAGCAGTACAGGGCTTAGCTCCTACAATGAGCAGTTCTTC. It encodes CASSTGLSSYNEQFF.

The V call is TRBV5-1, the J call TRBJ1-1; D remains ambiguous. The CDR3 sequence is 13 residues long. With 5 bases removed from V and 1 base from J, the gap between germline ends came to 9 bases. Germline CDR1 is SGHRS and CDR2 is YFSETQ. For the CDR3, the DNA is TGCGCCAGCAGGTTCCGGGGGAACACTGAAGCTTTCTTT. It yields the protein CASRFRGNTEAFF.

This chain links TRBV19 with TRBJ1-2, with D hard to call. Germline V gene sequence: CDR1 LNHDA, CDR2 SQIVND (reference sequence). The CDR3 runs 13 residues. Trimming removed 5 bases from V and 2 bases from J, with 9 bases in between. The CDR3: CASSPQANYGYTF. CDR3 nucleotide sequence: TGTGCCAGTAGTCCCCAGGCAAACTATGGCTACACCTTC.

The CDR3 coding sequence is TGTGCTAGTGGTTTGGCAGACGGGGGTAGCACAGATACGCAGTATTTT. Its translation is CASGLADGGSTDTQYF. The chain carries TRBV12-5 and TRBJ2-3, with D possibly being TRBD2 (6 bases). The CDR3 is 16 residues long. CDR1 is LGHNT, CDR2 FRNRAP, per germline. The germline V and J ends were trimmed by 1 base and 0 bases, with 11 bases remaining between them.

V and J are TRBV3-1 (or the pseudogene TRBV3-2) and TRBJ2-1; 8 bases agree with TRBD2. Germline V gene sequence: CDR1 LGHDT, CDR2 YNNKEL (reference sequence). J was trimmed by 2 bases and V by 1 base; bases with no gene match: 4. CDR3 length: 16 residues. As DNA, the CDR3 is TGTGCCAGCAGCCAAGCCACTAGCGGCGCCTACAATGAGCAGTTCTTC. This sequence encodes CASSQATSGAYNEQFF.

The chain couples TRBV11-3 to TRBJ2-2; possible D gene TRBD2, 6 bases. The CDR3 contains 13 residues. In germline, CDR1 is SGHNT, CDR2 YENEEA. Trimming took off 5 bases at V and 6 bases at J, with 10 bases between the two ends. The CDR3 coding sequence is TGTGCCAGCAGCGGACTATTTGCCGGGGAGCTGTTTTTT. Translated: CASSGLFAGELFF. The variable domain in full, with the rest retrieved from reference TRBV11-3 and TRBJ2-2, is EAGVVQSPRYKIIEKKQPVAFWCNPISGHNTLYWYLQNLGQGPELLIRYENEEAVDDSQLPKDRFSAERLKGVDSTLKIQPAELGDSAVYLCASSGLFAGELFFGEGSRLTVL.

CDR3 coding DNA: TGTGCCAGCAGCCTAACAGGGGGCGCAAGATCACCCCTCCACTTT. Its translation is CASSLTGGARSPLHF. The chain links TRBV27 to TRBJ1-6, with TRBD1 matching 9 bases. Germline CDR1 is MNHEY and CDR2 is SMNVEV (reference sequence). The trim removed 6 bases at V and 10 bases at J, leaving 10 bases unmatched. The CDR3 runs 15 residues.

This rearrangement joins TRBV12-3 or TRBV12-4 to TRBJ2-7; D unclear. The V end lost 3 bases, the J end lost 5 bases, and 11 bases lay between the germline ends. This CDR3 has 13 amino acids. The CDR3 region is CASSFAGPNEQYF. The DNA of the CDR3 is TGTGCCAGCAGTTTCGCAGGTCCGAACGAGCAGTACTTC.

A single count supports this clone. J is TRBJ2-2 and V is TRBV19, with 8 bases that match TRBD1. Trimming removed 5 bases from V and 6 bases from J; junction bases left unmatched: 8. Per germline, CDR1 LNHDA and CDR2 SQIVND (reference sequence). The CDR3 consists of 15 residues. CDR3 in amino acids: CASSPTGGWSGELFF. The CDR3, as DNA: TGTGCCAGTAGTCCTACAGGGGGTTGGTCCGGGGAGCTGTTTTTT.

The CDR3 sequence: CASSLDGGYGYTF. The DNA for the CDR3 is TGTGCCAGCAGCTTAGACGGAGGCTATGGCTACACCTTC. This rearrangement joins TRBV11-2 to TRBJ1-2; D uncertain. The CDR3 runs to 13 residues. CDR1 is SGHAT, CDR2 FQNNGV, per germline. Trimming removed 0 bases at V and 4 bases at J, with 6 bases between.

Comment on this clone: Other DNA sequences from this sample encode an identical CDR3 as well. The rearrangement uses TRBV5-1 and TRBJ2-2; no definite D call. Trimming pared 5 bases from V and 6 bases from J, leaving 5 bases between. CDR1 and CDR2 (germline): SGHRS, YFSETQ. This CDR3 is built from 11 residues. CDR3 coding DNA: TGCGCCAGCAGTTTAGCCGGGGAGCTGTTTTTT. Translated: CASSLAGELFF.

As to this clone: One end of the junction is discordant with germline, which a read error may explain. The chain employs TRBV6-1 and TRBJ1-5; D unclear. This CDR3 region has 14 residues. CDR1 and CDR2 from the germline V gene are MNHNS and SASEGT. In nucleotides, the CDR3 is TGTGCCAGCAGGGAAGACTCGCTATATCAGCCCCAGCATTTT. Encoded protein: CASREDSLYQPQHF.

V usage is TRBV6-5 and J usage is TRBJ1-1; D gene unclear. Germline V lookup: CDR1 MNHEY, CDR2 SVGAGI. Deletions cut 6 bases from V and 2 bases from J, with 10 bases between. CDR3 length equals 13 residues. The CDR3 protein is CASRLQPNTEAFF. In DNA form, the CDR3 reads TGTGCCAGCAGACTACAACCAAACACTGAAGCTTTCTTT.

CDR3: CASSQAPDRRRTEAFF. CDR3 coding DNA: TGTGCCAGCAGCCAAGCCCCCGACAGGAGGCGCACTGAAGCTTTCTTT. This chain joins TRBV3-1 (or the pseudogene TRBV3-2) and TRBJ1-1, with TRBD1 as a possible D gene (6 bases). CDR1 is LGHDT and CDR2 is YNNKEL in the germline V gene (reference sequence). The CDR3 is 16 residues long. Trimming pared 1 base from V and 4 bases from J, leaving 16 bases between.

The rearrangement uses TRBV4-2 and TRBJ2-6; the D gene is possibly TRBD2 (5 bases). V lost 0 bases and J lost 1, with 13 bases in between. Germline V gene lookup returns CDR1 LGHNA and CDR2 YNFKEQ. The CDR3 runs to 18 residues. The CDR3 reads CASSQEERGLSGANVLTF. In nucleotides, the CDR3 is TGTGCCAGCAGCCAAGAAGAGAGAGGGTTGTCTGGGGCCAACGTCCTGACTTTC.

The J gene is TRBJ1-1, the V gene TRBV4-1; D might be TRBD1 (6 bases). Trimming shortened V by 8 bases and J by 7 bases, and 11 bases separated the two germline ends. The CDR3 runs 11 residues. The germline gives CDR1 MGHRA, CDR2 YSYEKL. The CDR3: CASQRGGEAFF. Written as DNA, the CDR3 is TGCGCCAGCCAAAGAGGGGGTGAAGCTTTCTTT.

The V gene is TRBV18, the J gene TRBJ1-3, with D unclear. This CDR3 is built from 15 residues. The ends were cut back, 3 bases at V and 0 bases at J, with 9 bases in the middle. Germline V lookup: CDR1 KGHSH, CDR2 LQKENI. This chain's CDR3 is CASSPGPISGNTIYF. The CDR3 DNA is TGTGCCAGCTCACCTGGGCCTATCTCTGGAAACACCATATATTTT.

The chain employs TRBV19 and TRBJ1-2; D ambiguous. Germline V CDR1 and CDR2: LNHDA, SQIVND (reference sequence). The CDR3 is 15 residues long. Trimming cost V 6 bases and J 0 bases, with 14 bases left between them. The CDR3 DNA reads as TGTGCCAGTAGGGAGGTAGTCACCTCTAACTATGGCTACACCTTC. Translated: CASREVVTSNYGYTF.

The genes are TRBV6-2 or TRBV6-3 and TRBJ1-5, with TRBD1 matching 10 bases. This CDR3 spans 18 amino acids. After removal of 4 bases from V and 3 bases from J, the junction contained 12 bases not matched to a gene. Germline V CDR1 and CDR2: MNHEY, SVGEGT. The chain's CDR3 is CASSWSGGTGALNQPQHF. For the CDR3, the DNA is TGTGCCAGCAGTTGGAGTGGGGGGACAGGGGCCCTCAATCAGCCCCAGCATTTT.

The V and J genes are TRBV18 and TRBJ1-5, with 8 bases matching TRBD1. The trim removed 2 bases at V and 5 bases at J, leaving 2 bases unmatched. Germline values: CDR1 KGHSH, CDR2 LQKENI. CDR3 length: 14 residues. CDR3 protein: CASSPMDRDQPQHF. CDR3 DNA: TGTGCCAGCTCACCAATGGACAGGGATCAGCCCCAGCATTTT.

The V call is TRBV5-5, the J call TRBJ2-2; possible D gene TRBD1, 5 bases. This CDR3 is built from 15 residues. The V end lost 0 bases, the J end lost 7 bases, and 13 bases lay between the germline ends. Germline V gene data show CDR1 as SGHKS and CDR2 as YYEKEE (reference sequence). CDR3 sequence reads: CASSLDPGSGGELFF. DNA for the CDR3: TGTGCCAGCAGCTTGGATCCAGGGTCGGGCGGGGAGCTGTTTTTT.

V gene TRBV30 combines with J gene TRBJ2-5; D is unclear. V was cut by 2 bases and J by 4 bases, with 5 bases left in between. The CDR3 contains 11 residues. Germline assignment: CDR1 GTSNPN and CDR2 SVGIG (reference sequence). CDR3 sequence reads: CAWSSGETQYF. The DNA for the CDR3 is TGTGCCTGGAGTTCCGGAGAGACCCAGTACTTC.

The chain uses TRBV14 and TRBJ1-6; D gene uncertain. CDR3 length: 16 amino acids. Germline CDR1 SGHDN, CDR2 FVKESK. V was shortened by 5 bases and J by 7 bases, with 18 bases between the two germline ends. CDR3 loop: CASSDKSGILNSPLHF. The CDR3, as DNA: TGTGCCAGCAGCGACAAATCCGGGATACTGAATTCACCCCTCCACTTT.

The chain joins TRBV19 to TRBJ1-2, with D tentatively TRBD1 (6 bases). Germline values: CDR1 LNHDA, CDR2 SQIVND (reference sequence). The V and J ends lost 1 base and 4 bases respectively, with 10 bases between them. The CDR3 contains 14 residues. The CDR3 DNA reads TGTGCCAGTAGTATAGCCCCGGACAGCTATGGCTACACCTTC. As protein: CASSIAPDSYGYTF.

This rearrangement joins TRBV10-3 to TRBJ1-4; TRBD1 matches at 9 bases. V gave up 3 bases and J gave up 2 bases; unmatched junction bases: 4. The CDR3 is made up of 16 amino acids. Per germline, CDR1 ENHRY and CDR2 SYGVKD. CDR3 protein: CAISEGTGPTNEKLFF. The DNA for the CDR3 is TGTGCCATCAGTGAAGGGACAGGGCCCACTAATGAAAAACTGTTTTTT.

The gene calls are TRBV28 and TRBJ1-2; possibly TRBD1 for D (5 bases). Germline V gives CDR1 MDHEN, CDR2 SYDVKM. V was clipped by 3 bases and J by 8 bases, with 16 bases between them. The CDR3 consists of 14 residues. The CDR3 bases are TGTGCCAGCAGTTTCCCCGGACACTACAACGGCTACACCTTC. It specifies CASSFPGHYNGYTF.

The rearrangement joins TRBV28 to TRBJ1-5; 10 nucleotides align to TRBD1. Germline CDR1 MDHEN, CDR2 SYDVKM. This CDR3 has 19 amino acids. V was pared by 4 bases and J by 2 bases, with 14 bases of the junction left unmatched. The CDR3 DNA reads TGTGCCAGCAGTTCCTCCGGGACAGGGGCATTTTTGGGCAATCAGCCCCAGCATTTT. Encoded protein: CASSSSGTGAFLGNQPQHF.

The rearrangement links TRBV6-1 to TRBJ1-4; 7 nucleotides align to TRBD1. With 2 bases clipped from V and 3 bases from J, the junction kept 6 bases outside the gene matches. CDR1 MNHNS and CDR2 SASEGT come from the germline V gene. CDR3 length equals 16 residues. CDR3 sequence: CASSELSDRPNEKLFF. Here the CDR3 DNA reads TGTGCCAGCAGTGAACTCTCGGACAGGCCTAATGAAAAACTGTTTTTT.